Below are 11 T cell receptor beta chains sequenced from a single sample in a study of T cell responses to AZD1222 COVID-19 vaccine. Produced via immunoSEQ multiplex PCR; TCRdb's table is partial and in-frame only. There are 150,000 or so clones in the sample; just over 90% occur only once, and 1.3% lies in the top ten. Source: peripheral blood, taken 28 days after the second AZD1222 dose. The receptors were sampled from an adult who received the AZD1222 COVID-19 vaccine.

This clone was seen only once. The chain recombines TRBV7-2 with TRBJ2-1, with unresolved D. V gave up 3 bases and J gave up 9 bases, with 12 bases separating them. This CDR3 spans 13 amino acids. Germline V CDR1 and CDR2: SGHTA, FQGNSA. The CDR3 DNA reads TGTGCCAGCAGCTTTGATAGGGAAAGTGAGCAGTTCTTC. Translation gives CASSFDRESEQFF.

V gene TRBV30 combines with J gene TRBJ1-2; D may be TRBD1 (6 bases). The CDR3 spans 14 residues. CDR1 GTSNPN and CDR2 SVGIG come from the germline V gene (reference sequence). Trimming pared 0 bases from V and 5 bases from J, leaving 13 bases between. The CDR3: CAWSVGRGLYGYTF. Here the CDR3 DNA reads TGTGCCTGGAGTGTAGGCAGGGGTTTGTATGGCTACACCTTC.

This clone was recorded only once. CDR3 amino acids: CASSQEGRGPGSYGYTF. In DNA form, the CDR3 reads TGCGCCAGCAGCCAAGAGGGCAGGGGGCCGGGGAGCTATGGCTACACCTTC. The V call is TRBV4-3, the J call TRBJ1-2; 8 positions match TRBD1. The CDR3 loop spans 17 amino acids. Trimming at V came to 0 bases and at J to 4 bases, leaving 10 bases not matched to a gene. Germline V gene data show CDR1 as LGHNA and CDR2 as YSLEER.

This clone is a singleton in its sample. CDR3 protein: CASSPGQVNTEAFF. As DNA, the CDR3 is TGTGCCAGCTCACCGGGGCAGGTGAACACTGAAGCTTTCTTT. The gene calls are TRBV18 and TRBJ1-1, with a weak D call TRBD1 (5 bases). The CDR3 is 14 amino acids. Per the germline V gene, CDR1 is KGHSH and CDR2 is LQKENI. Trimming cost V 3 bases and J 0 bases, with 8 bases left between them.

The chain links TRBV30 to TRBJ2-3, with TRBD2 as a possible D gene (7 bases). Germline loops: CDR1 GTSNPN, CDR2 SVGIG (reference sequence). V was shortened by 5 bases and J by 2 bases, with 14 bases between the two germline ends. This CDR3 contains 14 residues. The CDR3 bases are TGTGCCTGGCGGGGGGCCCCCTACACAGATACGCAGTATTTT. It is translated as CAWRGAPYTDTQYF.

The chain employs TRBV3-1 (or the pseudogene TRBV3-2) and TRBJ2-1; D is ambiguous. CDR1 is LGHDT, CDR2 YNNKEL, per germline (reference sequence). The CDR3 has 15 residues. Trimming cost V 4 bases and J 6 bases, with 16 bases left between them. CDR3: CASSLTRISANEQFF. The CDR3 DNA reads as TGTGCCAGCAGCCTTACCCGAATCTCGGCCAATGAGCAGTTCTTC.

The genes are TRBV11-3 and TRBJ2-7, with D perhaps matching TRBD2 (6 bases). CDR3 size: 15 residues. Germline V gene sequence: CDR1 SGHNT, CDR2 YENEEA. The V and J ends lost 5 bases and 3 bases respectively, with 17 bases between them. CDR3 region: CASSRGLAEYYEQYF. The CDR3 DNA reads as TGTGCCAGCAGCCGGGGGTTAGCGGAATACTACGAGCAGTACTTC.

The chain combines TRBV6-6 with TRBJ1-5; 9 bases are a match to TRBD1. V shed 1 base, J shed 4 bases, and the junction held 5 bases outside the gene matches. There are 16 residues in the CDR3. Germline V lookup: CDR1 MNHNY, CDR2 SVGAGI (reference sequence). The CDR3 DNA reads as TGTGCCAGCAGTTACTTACAGGGGGCCGGGAATCAGCCCCAGCATTTT. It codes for CASSYLQGAGNQPQHF.

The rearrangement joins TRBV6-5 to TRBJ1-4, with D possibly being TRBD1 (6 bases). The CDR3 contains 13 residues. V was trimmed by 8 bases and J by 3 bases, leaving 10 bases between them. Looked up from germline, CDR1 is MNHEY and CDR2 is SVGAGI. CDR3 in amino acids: CASQTGSNEKLFF. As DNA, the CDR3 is TGTGCCAGCCAGACAGGCTCTAATGAAAAACTGTTTTTT.

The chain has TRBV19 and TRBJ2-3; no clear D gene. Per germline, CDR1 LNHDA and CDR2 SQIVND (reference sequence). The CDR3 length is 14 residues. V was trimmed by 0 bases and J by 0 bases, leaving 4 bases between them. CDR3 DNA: TGTGCCAGTAGTATAGACCTTAGCACAGATACGCAGTATTTT. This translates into CASSIDLSTDTQYF.

In nucleotides, the CDR3 is TGCGCCAGCAGCTTGAGTGGTGCAACTAATGAAAAACTGTTTTTT. This codes for CASSLSGATNEKLFF. The chain couples TRBV5-1 to TRBJ1-4; no definite D call. CDR1 is SGHRS and CDR2 is YFSETQ in the germline V gene. The CDR3 covers 15 residues. The V end was cut by 1 base, the J end by 0 bases, with 7 bases between.